The 13 T cell receptor beta chains in this list originate from one sample, sequenced in a study of blood T cell repertoires in COVID-19. Repertoires were generated with immunoSEQ multiplex PCR, while TCRdb's copy carries only in-frame clones and drops some. The sample carries under 100,000 clones, under 90% recorded once. The material sequenced was peripheral blood. These receptors all come from a woman aged 70-85 years with acute or convalescent COVID-19.

This chain links TRBV9 with TRBJ1-4, with TRBD1 matching 9 bases. The CDR3 length is 16 residues. Germline values: CDR1 SGDLS, CDR2 YYNGEE. Losses at the gene ends were 3 bases for V and 7 bases for J; bases not matched to a gene: 10. CDR3: CASSAEQGARGEKLFF. DNA of the CDR3: TGTGCCAGCAGCGCAGAACAGGGGGCGCGGGGTGAAAAACTGTTTTTT.

The gene calls are TRBV20-1 and TRBJ2-1; 11 nucleotides line up with TRBD2. The CDR3 is 15 amino acids. The V and J ends lost 3 bases and 4 bases, in that order; junction bases with no gene match: 5. From germline, CDR1 is DFQATT and CDR2 SNEGSKA (reference sequence). DNA for the CDR3: TGCAGTGCTAGTGGCATAGCGGGGGGGTACAATGAGCAGTTCTTC. Translated: CSASGIAGGYNEQFF.

The chain employs TRBV6-5 and TRBJ2-1; TRBD1 aligns across 8 bases. CDR3 length equals 15 residues. The V gene end was trimmed by 6 bases and the J gene end by 8 bases; junction bases not matched to a gene: 12. Germline lookup yields CDR1 MNHEY and CDR2 SVGAGI. CDR3 nucleotides: TGTGCCAGCAGCCCCAGGCAGGGGGCGAGGTATGAGCAGTTCTTC. It specifies CASSPRQGARYEQFF.

The chain uses TRBV6-6 and TRBJ2-7; 8 positions match TRBD2. The CDR3 totals 14 residues. J gave up 2 bases and V 4 bases, and 4 bases lay outside the gene matches. Germline CDR1 reads MNHNY; CDR2 reads SVGAGI (reference sequence). The CDR3 loop is CASSLAGGTYEQYF. The CDR3 DNA reads as TGTGCCAGCAGTTTGGCGGGAGGAACCTACGAGCAGTACTTC.

The gene calls are TRBV6-5 and TRBJ2-2, with D possibly matching TRBD2 (7 bases). Germline V gene lookup returns CDR1 MNHEY and CDR2 SVGAGI. The CDR3 has 14 residues. The ends were cut back, 8 bases at V and 2 bases at J, with 12 bases in the middle. The CDR3 spells CASRGAANTGELFF. CDR3 nucleotide sequence: TGTGCCAGCCGGGGGGCCGCTAACACCGGGGAGCTGTTTTTT.

The rearrangement uses TRBV3-1 (or the pseudogene TRBV3-2) and TRBJ1-3, with TRBD1 identical over 7 bases. The V gene's germline CDR1 is LGHDT and CDR2 YNNKEL (reference sequence). J lost 1 base, V lost 2 bases, and 23 bases had no gene match. The CDR3 runs 22 residues. DNA of the CDR3: TGTGCCAGCAGCCAACCTGGGTGGGGACAGTCCCAATTTGCATCTTCTGGAAACACCATATATTTT. This encodes CASSQPGWGQSQFASSGNTIYF.

The chain couples TRBV2 to TRBJ1-2, with 12 bases identical to TRBD1. Germline CDR1 SNHLY, CDR2 FYNNEI. This CDR3 is 15 amino acids long. V was clipped by 5 bases and J by 7 bases; unmatched bases: 8. CDR3 bases: TGTGCCAGCAGTCGCCGGGACAGGGGGCGAGGTGGCTACACCTTC. This sequence encodes CASSRRDRGRGGYTF.

This clone turned up a few times. The V call is TRBV6-1, the J call TRBJ2-3; D might be TRBD1 (6 bases). In germline, CDR1 is MNHNS, CDR2 SASEGT. The CDR3 consists of 15 residues. Trimming removed 2 bases from V and 1 base from J, with 10 bases in between. The CDR3 nucleotides are TGTGCCAGCAGTGAATCGTCAGGGGGCACAGATACGCAGTATTTT. Protein sequence: CASSESSGGTDTQYF.

This rearrangement joins TRBV11-2 to TRBJ2-3; D perhaps matches TRBD1 (6 bases). Trimming cost V 1 base and J 6 bases, with 14 bases left between them. Germline CDR1 is SGHAT and CDR2 is FQNNGV. CDR3 length: 15 amino acids. CDR3 nucleotides: TGTGCCAGCAGCTTAGTGTGGGGGCGCGTGGATACGCAGTATTTT. Translation: CASSLVWGRVDTQYF.

This clone occurred a few times. CDR3 protein: CASSRREGQGEQYF. The CDR3, as DNA: TGTGCCAGCAGCAGGCGGGAGGGCCAGGGCGAGCAGTACTTC. The chain links TRBV21-1 to TRBJ2-7; whether TRBD2, the table's D call, matches the DNA was not checked. TRBV21-1 is flagged as a pseudogene. The length of the CDR3 is 14 residues.

The V and J genes are TRBV13 and TRBJ1-6, with D possibly being TRBD1 (6 bases). The germline V gene encodes CDR1 PRHDT and CDR2 FYEKMQ (reference sequence). Between the trimmed V and J ends, which lost 5 bases and 9 bases, there was a span of 17 bases. This CDR3 contains 15 residues. This chain's CDR3 is CASSPQQGGSSPLHF. The CDR3 nucleotides read TGTGCCAGCAGCCCCCAACAGGGTGGGAGTTCACCCCTCCACTTT.

This chain connects TRBV7-9 to TRBJ1-1; no clear D. CDR1 SEHNR and CDR2 FQNEAQ come from the germline V gene (reference sequence). Trimming removed 2 bases at V and 3 bases at J, with 7 bases between. The CDR3 spans 13 residues. The CDR3 sequence is CASSLNGYTEAFF. DNA of the CDR3: TGTGCCAGCAGCTTAAACGGTTACACTGAAGCTTTCTTT.

This clone was observed a single time. J is TRBJ1-3 and V is TRBV6-1; no clear D gene. V gave up 3 bases and J gave up 0 bases, with 6 bases separating them. The CDR3 loop spans 14 amino acids. Germline assignment: CDR1 MNHNS and CDR2 SASEGT. The CDR3 is CASSDSGSGNTIYF. The CDR3 DNA reads TGTGCCAGCAGTGACAGCGGCTCTGGAAACACCATATATTTT.